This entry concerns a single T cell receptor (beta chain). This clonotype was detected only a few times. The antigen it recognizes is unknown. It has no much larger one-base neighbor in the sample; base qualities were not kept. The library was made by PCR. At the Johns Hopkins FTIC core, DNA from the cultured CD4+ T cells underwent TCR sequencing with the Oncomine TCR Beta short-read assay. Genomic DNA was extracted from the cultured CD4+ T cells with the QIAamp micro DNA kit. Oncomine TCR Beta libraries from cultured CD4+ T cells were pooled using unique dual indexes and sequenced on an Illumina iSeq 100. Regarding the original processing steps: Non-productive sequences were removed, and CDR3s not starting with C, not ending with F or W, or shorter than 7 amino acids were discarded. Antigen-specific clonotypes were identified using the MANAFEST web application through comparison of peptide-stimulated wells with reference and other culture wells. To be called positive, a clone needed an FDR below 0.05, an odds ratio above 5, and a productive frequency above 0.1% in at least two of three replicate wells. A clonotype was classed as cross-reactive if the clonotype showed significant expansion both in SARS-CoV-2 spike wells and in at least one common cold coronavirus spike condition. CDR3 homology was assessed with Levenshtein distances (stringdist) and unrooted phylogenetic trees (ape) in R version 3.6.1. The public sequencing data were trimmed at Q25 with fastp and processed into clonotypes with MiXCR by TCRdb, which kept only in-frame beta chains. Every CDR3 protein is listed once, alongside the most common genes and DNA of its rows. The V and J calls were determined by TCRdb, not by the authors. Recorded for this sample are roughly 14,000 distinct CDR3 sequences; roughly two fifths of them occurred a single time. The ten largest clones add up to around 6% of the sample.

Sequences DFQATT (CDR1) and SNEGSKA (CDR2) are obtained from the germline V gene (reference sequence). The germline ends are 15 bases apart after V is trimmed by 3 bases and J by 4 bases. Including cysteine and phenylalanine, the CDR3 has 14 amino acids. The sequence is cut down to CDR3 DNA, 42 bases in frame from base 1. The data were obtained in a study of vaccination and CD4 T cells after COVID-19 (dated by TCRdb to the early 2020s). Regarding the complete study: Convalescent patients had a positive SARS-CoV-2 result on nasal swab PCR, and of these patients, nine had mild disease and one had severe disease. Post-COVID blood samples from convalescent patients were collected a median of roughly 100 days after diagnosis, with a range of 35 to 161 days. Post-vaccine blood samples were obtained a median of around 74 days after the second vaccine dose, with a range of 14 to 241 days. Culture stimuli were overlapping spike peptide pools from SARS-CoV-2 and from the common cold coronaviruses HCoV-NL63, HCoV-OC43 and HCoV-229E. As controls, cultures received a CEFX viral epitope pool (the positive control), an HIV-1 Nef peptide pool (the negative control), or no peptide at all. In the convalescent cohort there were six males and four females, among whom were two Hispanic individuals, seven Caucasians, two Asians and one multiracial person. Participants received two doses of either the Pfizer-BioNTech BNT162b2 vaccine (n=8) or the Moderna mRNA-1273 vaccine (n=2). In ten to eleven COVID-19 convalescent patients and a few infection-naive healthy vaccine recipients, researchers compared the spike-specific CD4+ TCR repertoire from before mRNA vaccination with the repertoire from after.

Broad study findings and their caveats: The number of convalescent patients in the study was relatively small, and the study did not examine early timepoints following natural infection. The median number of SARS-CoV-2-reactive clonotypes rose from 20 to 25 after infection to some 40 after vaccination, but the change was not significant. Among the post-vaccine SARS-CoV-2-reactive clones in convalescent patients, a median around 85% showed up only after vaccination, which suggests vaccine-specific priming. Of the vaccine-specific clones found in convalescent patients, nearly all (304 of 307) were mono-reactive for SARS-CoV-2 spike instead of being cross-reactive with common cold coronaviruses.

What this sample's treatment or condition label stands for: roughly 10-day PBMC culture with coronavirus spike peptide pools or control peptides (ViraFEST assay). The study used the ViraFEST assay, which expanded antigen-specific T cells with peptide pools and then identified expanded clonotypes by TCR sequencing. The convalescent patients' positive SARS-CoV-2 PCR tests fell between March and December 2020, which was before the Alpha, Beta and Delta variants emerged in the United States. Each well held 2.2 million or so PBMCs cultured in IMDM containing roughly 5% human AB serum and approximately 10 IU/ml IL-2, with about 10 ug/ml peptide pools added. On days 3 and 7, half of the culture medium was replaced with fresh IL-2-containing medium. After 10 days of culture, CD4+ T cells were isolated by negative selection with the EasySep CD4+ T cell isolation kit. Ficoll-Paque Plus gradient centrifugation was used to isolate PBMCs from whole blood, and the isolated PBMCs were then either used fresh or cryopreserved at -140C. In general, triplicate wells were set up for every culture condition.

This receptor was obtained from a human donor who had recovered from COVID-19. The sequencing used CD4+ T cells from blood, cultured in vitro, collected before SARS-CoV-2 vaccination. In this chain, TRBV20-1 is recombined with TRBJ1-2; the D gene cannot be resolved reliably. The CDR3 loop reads CSASVFGLFYGYTF. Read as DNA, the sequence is TGCAGTGCTAGTGTCTTTGGCCTTTTCTATGGCTACACCTTC.